The rows below give T cell receptor beta chains drawn from one sample of a study of tumor-infiltrating lymphocytes in oesophageal squamous cell carcinoma. MiXCR, run by TCRdb on the PCR reads, gives a single entry per CDR3 protein. The repertoire consists of 10,000 or so distinct CDR3 sequences, with roughly three fifths occurring once and the leading ten covering 33%. The sequencing input was esophageal tumor tissue. Every receptor here comes from a male donor with esophageal squamous cell carcinoma. The CDR3 runs from the conserved cysteine through the conserved F or W. D genes are given only for firm matches. Expanded clones get a size class; other rows say once, few or many, or leave the size out.

v_gene	abundance	d_gene	j_gene	CDR3nt	CDR3aa
TRBV2	medium-sized	TRBD2	TRBJ2-7	TGTGCCAGCAGCGGGACTAGCGGGAGATCCTACGAGCAGTACTTC	CASSGTSGRSYEQYF
TRBV11-2	NA	TRBD2	TRBJ2-1	TGTGCCAGCAGCTTAAGAGCGGGAGGGAATGAGCAGTTCTTC	CASSLRAGGNEQFF
TRBV19	NA	NA	TRBJ2-7	TGTGCCAGTAGTGCCGGGAATGCCTACGAGCAGTACTTC	CASSAGNAYEQYF
TRBV6-5	NA	NA	TRBJ2-5	TGTGCCAGCAGTTACGAGGTCCAAGAGACCCAGTACTTC	CASSYEVQETQYF
TRBV7-9	NA	TRBD2	TRBJ2-1	TGTGCCAGCAGCGCTAGCGGCAACAATGAGCAGTTCTTC	CASSASGNNEQFF
TRBV7-2	NA	TRBD1	TRBJ2-7	TGTGCCAGCAGCCTCCCAGGGGGTTCAGGCGAGCAGTACTTC	CASSLPGGSGEQYF
TRBV7-3	NA	NA	TRBJ2-1	TGTGCCAGCAGCTTACTAGCGTTCTCCTACAATGAGCAGTTCTTC	CASSLLAFSYNEQFF
TRBV24-1	NA	NA	TRBJ2-3	TGTGCCACGTCCCCCCTCAGGTCGTCTAGCACAGATACGCAGTATTTT	CATSPLRSSSTDTQYF
TRBV29-1	many	TRBD2	TRBJ2-7	TGCAGCGTTGAAGATTGGCTAGCGGGACCTCAGTACTTC	CSVEDWLAGPQYF
TRBV24-1	NA	NA	TRBJ2-1	TGTGCCACCAGTGATGGCGATGAGCAGTTCTTC	CATSDGDEQFF
TRBV7-2	NA	NA	TRBJ2-3	TGTGCCAGCAGCTTAGCGGGGGGGGCCACAGATACGCAGTATTTT	CASSLAGGATDTQYF
TRBV24-1	NA	NA	TRBJ2-1	TGTGCCACCAGTGAAAGGCGGGATCACTACAATGAGCAGTTCTTC	CATSERRDHYNEQFF
TRBV7-8	few	NA	TRBJ1-1	TGTGCCAGCAGCTTAGGGTCTCGGGGCTTGAACACTGAAGCTTTCTTT	CASSLGSRGLNTEAFF
TRBV7-9	NA	TRBD1	TRBJ2-1	TGTGCCAGCAGCTCACGACGACAGGGGGATAGGAATGAGCAGTTCTTC	CASSSRRQGDRNEQFF
TRBV6-1	NA	TRBD2	TRBJ2-7	TGTGCCAGCAGCATTAGCGGGAGTGGCGACGAGCAGTACTTC	CASSISGSGDEQYF
TRBV7-2	few	NA	TRBJ2-3	TGTGCCAGCAGCTTCATGAGGGATACGCAGTATTTT	CASSFMRDTQYF
TRBV7-3	NA	NA	TRBJ2-1	TGTGCCAGCAGCGTGGGTCCCCATGACAATGAGCAGTTCTTC	CASSVGPHDNEQFF
TRBV12-3/TRBV12-4	medium-sized	TRBD1	TRBJ1-5	TGTGCCAGCAGTTTACAGGGGGGCAATCAGCCCCAGCATTTT	CASSLQGGNQPQHF
TRBV7-2	NA	TRBD2	TRBJ2-5	TGTGCCAGCAGCCTCGGACTAGCGGCACAAGAGACCCAGTACTTC	CASSLGLAAQETQYF
TRBV11-2	NA	NA	TRBJ2-5	TGTGCCAGCAGAGGAGGGAGTTGGGCCCAAGAGACCCAGTACTTC	CASRGGSWAQETQYF
TRBV6-1	NA	TRBD2	TRBJ2-1	TGTGCCAGCAGTGGGACTAGCGGGAGTAATGAGCAGTTCTTC	CASSGTSGSNEQFF
TRBV6-1	NA	NA	TRBJ2-1	TGTGCCAGCAGCAGGACAGAGCTTGAGCAGTTCTTC	CASSRTELEQFF
TRBV28	few	NA	TRBJ1-4	TGTGCCAGCAGTTTTTTGTGGGACATGGATGAAAAACTGTTTTTT	CASSFLWDMDEKLFF
TRBV6-1	NA	NA	TRBJ2-5	TGTGCCAGCAGTTCGGGCCCTCAGCAGACCCAGTACTTC	CASSSGPQQTQYF
TRBV11-1	NA	NA	TRBJ2-1	TGTGCCAGCAGCTTAGCGTCGAATGAGCAGTTCTTC	CASSLASNEQFF
TRBV4-2	few	TRBD1	TRBJ1-5	TGTGCCAGCAGCCTCGGGACAGGGGCGAGGAGTCAGCCCCAGCATTTT	CASSLGTGARSQPQHF
TRBV28	NA	TRBD1	TRBJ2-6	TGTGCCAGCAGTACACTCGGACAGGGGGGTGGGGCCAACGTCCTGACTTTC	CASSTLGQGGGANVLTF